This T cell receptor beta chain was documented in a study of T cell repertoires in cytomegalovirus infection. Study background: Public TCR beta signatures were indicative of both CMV infection and a matching HLA type. Study-level results: CMV-specific HLA-C-restricted TCR beta clonotypes dominated the ex vivo response. Using cumulative public TCR beta family frequency, the authors identified those who carried CMV together with the relevant HLA.

One entry per CDR3 protein results from TCRdb running MiXCR on the reads. Of over 300,000 distinct CDR3 sequences listed, roughly a sixth are singletons. A word on this clonotype: What it binds is unknown.

The V end was cut by 3 bases, the J end by 7 bases, with 15 bases between. This CDR3 is built from 14 residues. CDR1 is SEHNR and CDR2 is FQNEAQ in the germline V gene (reference sequence). This sequence joins TRBV7-9 and TRBJ1-1, with TRBD1 as a possible D gene (6 bases). Sequencing used PBMCs. The sequence was obtained from a human donor in good health (CMV status not recorded). Some clones in this sample may be carry-over from other donors' samples. DNA of the CDR3: TGTGCCAGCAGCTTCCCGAACAGGGAAGGTGAAGCTTTCTTT. Its translation is CASSFPNREGEAFF.